The entry below describes one T cell receptor beta chain. The antigen is unknown. Here immunoSEQ multiplex PCR was the method, and the copy in TCRdb shows in-frame clones only, minus some. The sample lists about 96,000 clones, about 94% occurring once. V lost 2 bases to trimming and J lost 3 bases; unmatched junction nucleotides: 29. The CDR3 contains 23 residues. Germline V CDR1 and CDR2: SGHRS, YFSETQ. These data belong to a study of graft-versus-host responses after intestinal transplantation. The chain recombines TRBV5-1 with TRBJ2-7, with 10 bases that match TRBD1. The source material was unstimulated CD4+ T cells sorted from spleen or lymph node cells, sampled before intestinal transplant. The clonotype was recovered from a human donor who received an intestinal transplant. CDR3 in DNA: TGCGCCAGCAGCTTTAAGGGACAGGGGCCCCCGAAACCAACTTATCGAACCGGCTACGAGCAGTACTTC. This codes for CASSFKGQGPPKPTYRTGYEQYF.